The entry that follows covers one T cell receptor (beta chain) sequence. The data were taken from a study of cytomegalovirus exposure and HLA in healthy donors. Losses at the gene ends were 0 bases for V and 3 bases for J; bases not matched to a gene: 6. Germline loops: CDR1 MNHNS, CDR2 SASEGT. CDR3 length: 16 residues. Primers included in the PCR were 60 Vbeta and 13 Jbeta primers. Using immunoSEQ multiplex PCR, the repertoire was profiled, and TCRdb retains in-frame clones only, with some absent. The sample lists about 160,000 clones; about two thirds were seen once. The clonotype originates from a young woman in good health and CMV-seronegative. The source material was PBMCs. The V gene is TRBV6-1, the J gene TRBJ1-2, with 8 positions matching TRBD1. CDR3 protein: CASSEAGQGAYYGYTF. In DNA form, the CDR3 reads TGTGCCAGCAGTGAAGCCGGGCAGGGGGCGTACTATGGCTACACCTTC.